Below, 30 T cell receptor beta chains from the same sample are listed, as sequenced in a study of blood T cells in healthy people across ages. For the second PCR, which ran for roughly 7 to 11 cycles, a sample-barcoded 5' primer and a J-beta primer mix were used. Each CDR3 protein is one row after TCRdb ran MiXCR on the 5' RACE reads. Of 600,000 to 850,000 distinct CDR3 sequences listed, roughly 25% are singletons. In addition, the sample was reused for a study of T cells of mothers and their children.

Source material: blood. These receptors were obtained from a boy aged 5-17 years in good health.

A note on this clonotype: A read error may produce the germline difference seen at one junction end. The J gene is TRBJ2-3, the V gene TRBV6-5, with D possibly TRBD1 on 6 matching bases. Germline assignment: CDR1 MNHEY and CDR2 SVGAGI. CDR3 length equals 15 residues. CDR3 residues: CASSYRGFRTDRQYF. The CDR3 bases are TGTGCCAGCAGTTACAGGGGTTTTAGGACAGATAGGCAGTATTTT.

J is TRBJ1-2 and V is TRBV27, with D perhaps matching TRBD1 (5 bases). Trimming pared 4 bases from V and 5 bases from J, leaving 8 bases between. Germline V gene lookup returns CDR1 MNHEY and CDR2 SMNVEV (reference sequence). The CDR3 sequence is 12 residues long. The CDR3 nucleotides read TGTGCCAGCAGTTATCAGGGTTATGGCTACACCTTC. It codes for CASSYQGYGYTF.

This clonotype occurred a few times. V and J are TRBV7-9 and TRBJ2-5, with 7 bases that match TRBD1. The J call may be incorrect, as the DNA end agrees better with TRBJ2-7. This CDR3 is built from 14 residues. Germline CDR1 and CDR2: SEHNR and FQNEAQ (reference sequence). CDR3 sequence: CASSIGTAVYEQYF. The DNA for the CDR3 is TGTGCCAGCAGCATCGGGACAGCCGTCTACGAGCAGTACTTC.

The rearrangement uses TRBV6-5 and TRBJ2-1, with no clear D. The CDR3 covers 13 residues. V was pared by 6 bases and J by 4 bases, with 10 bases between. Germline lookup yields CDR1 MNHEY and CDR2 SVGAGI. The CDR3 spells CASSTTKYNEQFF. DNA for the CDR3: TGTGCCAGCAGCACCACTAAATACAATGAGCAGTTCTTC.

This clonotype has just a few counts. The chain employs TRBV5-1 and TRBJ2-5, with 11 bases lining up with TRBD2. The J call may be mistaken, given a closer DNA end match to TRBJ2-7. The germline V gene encodes CDR1 SGHRS and CDR2 YFSETQ. The CDR3 contains 14 residues. The CDR3 region is CASSFTSGRDEQYF. The CDR3 DNA reads TGCGCCAGCAGCTTTACTAGCGGGAGAGACGAGCAGTACTTC.

The J gene is TRBJ2-3, the V gene TRBV6-6, with D possibly being TRBD2 (5 bases). V was trimmed by 2 bases and J by 2 bases, leaving 8 bases between them. The CDR3 runs 14 residues. In germline, CDR1 is MNHNY, CDR2 SVGAGI (reference sequence). The CDR3 nucleotides are TGTGCCAGCAGTTACAGTGACTACACAGATACGCAGTATTTT. Its protein product is CASSYSDYTDTQYF.

The V call is TRBV20-1, the J call TRBJ2-5; the D gene is possibly TRBD2 (5 bases). V was trimmed by 6 bases and J by 1 base, leaving 18 bases between them. Germline CDR1 and CDR2: DFQATT and SNEGSKA (reference sequence). The CDR3 contains 15 residues. This chain's CDR3 is CSAVPLRGFQETQYF. In DNA, the CDR3 is TGCAGTGCCGTCCCCCTCCGGGGATTCCAAGAGACCCAGTACTTC.

The CDR3 nucleotides read TGTGCCAGCAGCCAGTCCGAGGGGGCCCAAAACATTCAGTACTTC. Amino acid sequence: CASSQSEGAQNIQYF. This rearrangement joins TRBV11-3 to TRBJ2-4, with 7 bases that match TRBD1. CDR1 and CDR2 from the germline V gene are SGHNT and YENEEA. This CDR3 comprises 15 residues. The V and J ends lost 5 bases and 5 bases, in that order; junction bases with no gene match: 9.

This sequence joins TRBV10-2 and TRBJ2-5; 9 bases line up with TRBD2. This CDR3 has 16 amino acids. V lost 2 bases to trimming and J lost 3 bases; unmatched junction nucleotides: 7. Germline V gives CDR1 WSHSY, CDR2 SAAADI. The CDR3 DNA reads as TGCGCCAGCAGTGAGGGCCTCCCTAGCGGGGAAGAGACCCAGTACTTC. Translating it yields CASSEGLPSGEETQYF.

The V and J genes are TRBV3-1 and TRBJ2-1; TRBD2 aligns across 7 bases. Germline V gene lookup returns CDR1 LGHDT and CDR2 YNNKEL (reference sequence). The J segment lost 0 bases and the V segment lost 4 bases, leaving 18 bases of the junction unmatched. The CDR3 has 20 amino acids. The CDR3 reads CASSRKLARHLISSYNEQFF. Written as DNA, the CDR3 is TGTGCCAGCAGCCGAAAACTAGCGAGACATCTTATTAGCTCCTACAATGAGCAGTTCTTC.

V usage is TRBV5-1 and J usage is TRBJ2-5; TRBD2 agrees at 9 bases. The CDR3 runs to 17 residues. Losses at the gene ends were 2 bases for V and 6 bases for J; bases not matched to a gene: 14. CDR1 and CDR2 (germline): SGHRS, YFSETQ. The CDR3 nucleotides read TGCGCCAGCAGCTTACGGGCTGCGGGGGGGCCGGGGAAGACCCAGTACTTC. The encoded protein is CASSLRAAGGPGKTQYF.

This clonotype came up a few times. J is TRBJ2-1 and V is TRBV14, with D uncertain. The V gene lost 2 bases and the J gene lost 6 bases, with 11 bases spanning the gap. CDR3 length equals 14 residues. Germline values: CDR1 SGHDN, CDR2 FVKESK. CDR3 nucleotides: TGTGCCAGCAGCCAACTGACGGTGAGCAATGAGCAGTTCTTC. It yields the protein CASSQLTVSNEQFF.

The chain links TRBV2 to TRBJ1-5; 9 bases agree with TRBD1. CDR1 and CDR2 (germline): SNHLY, FYNNEI. V trimming: 7 bases; J trimming: 6 bases; junction bases outside the gene matches: 10. This CDR3 is built from 15 residues. The CDR3 here is CASKGQGMGGQPQHF. DNA for the CDR3: TGTGCCAGCAAGGGACAGGGAATGGGCGGTCAGCCCCAGCATTTT.

The chain carries TRBV27 and TRBJ2-7; 7 bases match TRBD1. Trimming cost V 5 bases and J 1 base; bases outside gene matches: 14. The CDR3 runs 17 residues. Germline CDR1 reads MNHEY; CDR2 reads SMNVEV (reference sequence). The CDR3 DNA is TGTGCCAGCAGTCCCCTTCCCCCGCAGGGGGAATCCTACGAGCAGTACTTC. It encodes CASSPLPPQGESYEQYF.

In its sample, this clonotype was seen a few times. The chain is built from TRBV28 and TRBJ2-7; weak D call: TRBD2 (6 bases). Trimming removed 3 bases at V and 6 bases at J, with 15 bases between. This CDR3 comprises 14 residues. Germline assignment: CDR1 MDHEN and CDR2 SYDVKM. The CDR3 spells CASSFYGRGIEQYF. CDR3 nucleotides: TGTGCCAGCAGTTTTTACGGGAGAGGGATCGAGCAGTACTTC.

V is TRBV3-1 and J is TRBJ2-1; 9 bases align to TRBD2. The better agreement between TRBJ2-7 and the DNA end casts doubt on the J call. CDR1 LGHDT and CDR2 YNNKEL come from the germline V gene (reference sequence). This CDR3 spans 14 amino acids. Written as DNA, the CDR3 is TGTGCCAGCAGCCCTAGCGGGGACCTCTACGAGCAGTACTTC. Translation gives CASSPSGDLYEQYF.

V and J are TRBV4-1 and TRBJ2-3, with 7 bases identical to TRBD2. There are 15 residues in the CDR3. J gave up 6 bases and V 4 bases, and 10 bases lay outside the gene matches. CDR1 and CDR2 from the germline V gene are MGHRA and YSYEKL. The CDR3 is CASSPTTSSWDTQYF. The DNA for the CDR3 is TGCGCCAGCAGCCCGACGACTAGCAGTTGGGATACGCAGTATTTT.

This clonotype turned up a few times. This rearrangement joins TRBV20-1 to TRBJ1-2, with TRBD1 matching 11 bases. V lost 7 bases and J lost 3; bases outside the gene matches: 25. The CDR3 runs 20 residues. Germline V gene sequence: CDR1 DFQATT, CDR2 SNEGSKA (reference sequence). CDR3 nucleotides: TGCAGTGTTCCCCCGGTCAAGGACAGGGGGCTTCTCCGGGTCGACTATGGCTACACCTTC. It is translated as CSVPPVKDRGLLRVDYGYTF.

This clonotype was detected a few times. The rearrangement uses TRBV7-3 and TRBJ2-2; D tentatively fits TRBD1 or TRBD2 (6 bases each). With 3 bases removed from V and 4 bases from J, the gap between germline ends came to 15 bases. This CDR3 spans 16 amino acids. Germline V gene lookup returns CDR1 SGHTA and CDR2 FQGTGA. The chain's CDR3 is CASSFGRGHLTGELFF. The CDR3 DNA reads TGTGCCAGCAGCTTTGGGCGGGGACACCTCACCGGGGAGCTGTTTTTT.

This rearrangement joins TRBV4-1 to TRBJ2-3; unclear D gene. Trimming removed 3 bases at V and 4 bases at J, with 14 bases between. Germline assignment: CDR1 MGHRA and CDR2 YSYEKL. CDR3 length: 15 residues. As DNA, the CDR3 is TGCGCCAGCAGCCAGCAAGGCCTCGTGCCAGATACGCAGTATTTT. Translated: CASSQQGLVPDTQYF.

About this clonotype: The CDR3 ends on some other residue instead of the conserved phenylalanine or tryptophan, so this is likely a read error. This chain uses TRBV28 with TRBJ2-5; 13 positions match TRBD2. The CDR3 length is 23 residues. J gave up 1 base and V 3 bases, and 23 bases lay outside the gene matches. Germline V gene sequence: CDR1 MDHEN, CDR2 SYDVKM. CDR3 region: CASSFLNPDGTSGNIGVQETQYL. Written as DNA, the CDR3 is TGTGCCAGCAGTTTCCTAAACCCCGACGGGACTAGCGGGAACATTGGGGTCCAAGAGACCCAGTACCTC.

This chain connects TRBV11-2 to TRBJ2-3; D is ambiguous. The CDR3 contains 15 residues. Germline lookup yields CDR1 SGHAT and CDR2 FQNNGV. Trimming left V 4 bases short and J 2 bases short, with 13 bases between. The CDR3 here is CASSSNTTPTDTQYF. The CDR3 coding sequence is TGTGCCAGCAGCTCTAACACGACCCCCACAGATACGCAGTATTTT.

The chain has TRBV7-3 and TRBJ2-5; the D gene is possibly TRBD2 (6 bases). The end of the DNA fits TRBJ2-1 better, so the J call may be wrong. Germline CDR1 reads SGHTA; CDR2 reads FQGTGA. The CDR3 runs to 14 residues. The CDR3 reads CASSWEADYNEQFF. The CDR3 DNA sequence: TGTGCCAGCAGCTGGGAGGCCGACTACAATGAGCAGTTCTTC.

As DNA, the CDR3 is TGTGCCAGCAGCTCGGGACTAGCGGGGGCCCGGGCGGAGACCCAGTACTTC. This sequence encodes CASSSGLAGARAETQYF. The V call is TRBV7-2, the J call TRBJ2-5, with 14 bases fitting TRBD2. Germline V lookup: CDR1 SGHTA, CDR2 FQGNSA. V was clipped by 4 bases and J by 5 bases; unmatched bases: 9. The CDR3 contains 17 residues.

The rearrangement uses TRBV7-9 and TRBJ1-5; D possibly corresponds to TRBD1 (5 bases). Trimming cost V 1 base and J 1 base, with 11 bases left between them. The CDR3 spans 16 residues. Germline CDR1 and CDR2: SEHNR and FQNEAQ (reference sequence). CDR3 in DNA: TGTGCCAGCAGCTTAGGGGCAGGGAAAAGCAATCAGCCCCAGCATTTT. Translating it yields CASSLGAGKSNQPQHF.

The V call is TRBV18, the J call TRBJ1-1, with TRBD1 matching 8 bases. Germline lookup yields CDR1 KGHSH and CDR2 LQKENI. The CDR3 runs to 14 residues. V lost 3 bases, J lost 3 bases, and 3 bases stayed unmatched. CDR3 in amino acids: CASSPTTGDTEAFF. The CDR3 bases are TGTGCCAGCTCACCGACGACAGGGGACACTGAAGCTTTCTTT.

In its sample, this clonotype was seen many times. An end of the junction differs from the germline gene, which may be a read error. V gene TRBV5-1 combines with J gene TRBJ1-4; D is ambiguous. Germline CDR1 SGHRS, CDR2 YFSETQ. The CDR3 sequence is 14 residues long. The CDR3 nucleotides are TGTGCCAGCAGCTTGACGGGAGGGAATGAAAAACTGTTTTTT. Protein: CASSLTGGNEKLFF. Supplemented by reference TRBV5-1 and TRBJ1-4, the full variable domain reads KAGVTQTPRYLIKTRGQQVTLSCSPISGHRSVSWYQQTPGQGLQFLFEYFSETQRNKGNFPGRFSGRQFSNSRSEMNVSTLELGDSALYLCASSLTGGNEKLFFGSGTQLSVL.

This clonotype was recorded a few times. The chain joins TRBV4-1 to TRBJ2-1; 10 bases match TRBD1. Per germline, CDR1 MGHRA and CDR2 YSYEKL. This CDR3 is 15 amino acids long. Unmatched junction bases numbered 7, after V lost 4 bases and J lost 7 bases. In nucleotides, the CDR3 is TGCGCCAGCAGCCTATGGACAGGGGGTGAAAATGAGCAGTTCTTC. This codes for CASSLWTGGENEQFF.

J is TRBJ1-2 and V is TRBV7-3; 9 bases fit TRBD1. CDR3 length: 14 amino acids. Germline CDR1 is SGHTA and CDR2 is FQGTGA. V shed 5 bases and J 10 bases; nucleotides not matched to a gene: 11. The CDR3 loop reads CASSPAGQGVVYTF. The CDR3 bases are TGTGCCAGCAGCCCAGCGGGACAGGGTGTGGTCTACACCTTC.

This sequence joins TRBV18 and TRBJ1-2; 7 bases match TRBD1. The CDR3 consists of 13 residues. Germline trimming cut 3 bases from V and 9 bases from J; bases unmatched to any gene: 7. Germline V gives CDR1 KGHSH, CDR2 LQKENI. CDR3 DNA sequence: TGTGCCAGCTCACCTATACCACAGGGGAGCTACACCTTC. It translates to CASSPIPQGSYTF. The whole variable domain, filled in from reference TRBV18 and TRBJ1-2, reads NAGVMQNPRHLVRRRGQEARLRCSPMKGHSHVYWYRQLPEEGLKFMVYLQKENIIDESGMPKERFSAEFPKEGPSILRIQQVVRGDSAAYFCASSPIPQGSYTFGSGTRLTVV.